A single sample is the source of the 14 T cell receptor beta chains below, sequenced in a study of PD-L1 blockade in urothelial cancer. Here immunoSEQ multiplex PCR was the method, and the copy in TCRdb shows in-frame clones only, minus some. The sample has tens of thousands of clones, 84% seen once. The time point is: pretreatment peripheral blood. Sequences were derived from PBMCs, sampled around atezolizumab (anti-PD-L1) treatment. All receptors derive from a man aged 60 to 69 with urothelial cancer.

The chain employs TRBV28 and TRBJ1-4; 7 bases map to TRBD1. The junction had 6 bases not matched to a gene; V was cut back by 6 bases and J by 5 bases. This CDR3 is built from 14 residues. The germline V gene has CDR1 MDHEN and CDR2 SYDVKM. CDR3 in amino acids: CASREGTVNEKLFF. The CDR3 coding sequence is TGTGCCAGCAGGGAAGGGACAGTAAATGAAAAACTGTTTTTT.

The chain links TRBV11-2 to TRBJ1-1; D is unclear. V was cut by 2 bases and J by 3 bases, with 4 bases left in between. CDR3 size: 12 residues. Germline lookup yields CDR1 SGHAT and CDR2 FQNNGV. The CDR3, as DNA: TGTGCCAGCAGCTTACTTTACACTGAAGCTTTCTTT. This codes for CASSLLYTEAFF.

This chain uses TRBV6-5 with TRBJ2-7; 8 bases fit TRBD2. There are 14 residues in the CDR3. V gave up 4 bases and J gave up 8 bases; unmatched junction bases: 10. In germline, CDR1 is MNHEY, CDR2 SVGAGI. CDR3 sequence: CASSSAREDWKQYF. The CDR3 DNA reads TGTGCCAGCAGTTCGGCGCGGGAGGATTGGAAGCAGTACTTC.

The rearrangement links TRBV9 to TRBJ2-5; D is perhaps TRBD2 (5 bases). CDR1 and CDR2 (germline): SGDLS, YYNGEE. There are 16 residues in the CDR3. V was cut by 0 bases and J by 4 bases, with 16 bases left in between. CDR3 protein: CASSVAGGLPPETQYF. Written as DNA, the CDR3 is TGTGCCAGCAGCGTAGCGGGCGGGCTTCCCCCAGAGACCCAGTACTTC.

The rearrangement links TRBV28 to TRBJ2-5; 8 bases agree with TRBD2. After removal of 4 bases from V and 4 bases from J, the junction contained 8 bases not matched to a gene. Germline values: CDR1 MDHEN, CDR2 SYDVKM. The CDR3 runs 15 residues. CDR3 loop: CASSSQDRGGETQYF. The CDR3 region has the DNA TGTGCCAGCAGTTCCCAAGACCGGGGGGGAGAGACCCAGTACTTC.

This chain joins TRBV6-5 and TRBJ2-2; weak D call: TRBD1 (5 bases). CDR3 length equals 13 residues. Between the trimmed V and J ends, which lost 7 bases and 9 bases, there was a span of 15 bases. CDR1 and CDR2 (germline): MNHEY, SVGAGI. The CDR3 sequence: CASKVSQGRELFF. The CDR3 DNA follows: TGTGCCAGCAAAGTCTCCCAGGGAAGGGAGCTGTTTTTT.

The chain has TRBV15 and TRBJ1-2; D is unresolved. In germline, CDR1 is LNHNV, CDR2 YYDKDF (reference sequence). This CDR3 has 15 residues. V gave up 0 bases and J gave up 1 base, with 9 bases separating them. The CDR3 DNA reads TGTGCCACCAGCAGAGATTCGCGAATTAACTATGGCTACACCTTC. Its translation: CATSRDSRINYGYTF.

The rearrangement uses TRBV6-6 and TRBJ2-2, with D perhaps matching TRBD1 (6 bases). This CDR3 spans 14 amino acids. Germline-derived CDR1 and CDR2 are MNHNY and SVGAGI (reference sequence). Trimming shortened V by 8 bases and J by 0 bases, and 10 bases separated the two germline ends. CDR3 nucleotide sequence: TGTGCCAGCCTGGACAGCACGAACACCGGGGAGCTGTTTTTT. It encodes CASLDSTNTGELFF.

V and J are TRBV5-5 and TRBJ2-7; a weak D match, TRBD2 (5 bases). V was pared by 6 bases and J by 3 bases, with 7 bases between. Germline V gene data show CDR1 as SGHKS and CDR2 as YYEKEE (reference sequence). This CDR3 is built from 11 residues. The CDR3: CASIGGYEQYF. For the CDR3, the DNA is TGTGCCAGCATAGGAGGCTACGAGCAGTACTTC.

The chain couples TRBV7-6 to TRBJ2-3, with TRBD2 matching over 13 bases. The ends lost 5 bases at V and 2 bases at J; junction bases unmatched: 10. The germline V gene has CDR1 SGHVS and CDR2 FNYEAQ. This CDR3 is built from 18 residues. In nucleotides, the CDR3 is TGTGCCAGCAGCCCCCGGACTAGCGGGGGTACCTCCACAGATACGCAGTATTTT. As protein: CASSPRTSGGTSTDTQYF.

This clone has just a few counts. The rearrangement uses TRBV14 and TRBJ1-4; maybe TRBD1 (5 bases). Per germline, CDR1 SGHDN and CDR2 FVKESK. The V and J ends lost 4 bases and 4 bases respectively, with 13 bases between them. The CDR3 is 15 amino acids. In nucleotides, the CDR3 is TGTGCCAGCAGCCGACTAGGGGTTGGTAATGAAAAACTGTTTTTT. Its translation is CASSRLGVGNEKLFF.

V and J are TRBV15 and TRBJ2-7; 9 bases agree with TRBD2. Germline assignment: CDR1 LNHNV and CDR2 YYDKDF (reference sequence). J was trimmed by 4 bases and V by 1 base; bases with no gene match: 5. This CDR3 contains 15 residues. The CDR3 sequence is CATSRGRLAAYEQYF. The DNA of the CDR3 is TGTGCCACCAGCAGAGGCCGACTAGCGGCTTACGAGCAGTACTTC.

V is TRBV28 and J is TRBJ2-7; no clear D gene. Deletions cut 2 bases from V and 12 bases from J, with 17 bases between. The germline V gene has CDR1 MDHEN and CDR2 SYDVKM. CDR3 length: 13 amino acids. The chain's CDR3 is CASSLRSTYSWYF. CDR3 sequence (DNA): TGTGCCAGCAGTTTAAGGTCTACCTATAGCTGGTACTTC.

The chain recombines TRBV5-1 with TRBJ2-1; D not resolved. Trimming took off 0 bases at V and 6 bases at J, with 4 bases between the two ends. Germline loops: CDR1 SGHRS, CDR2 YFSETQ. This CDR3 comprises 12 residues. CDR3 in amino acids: CASSLDGNEQFF. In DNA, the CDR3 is TGCGCCAGCAGCTTGGACGGCAATGAGCAGTTCTTC.